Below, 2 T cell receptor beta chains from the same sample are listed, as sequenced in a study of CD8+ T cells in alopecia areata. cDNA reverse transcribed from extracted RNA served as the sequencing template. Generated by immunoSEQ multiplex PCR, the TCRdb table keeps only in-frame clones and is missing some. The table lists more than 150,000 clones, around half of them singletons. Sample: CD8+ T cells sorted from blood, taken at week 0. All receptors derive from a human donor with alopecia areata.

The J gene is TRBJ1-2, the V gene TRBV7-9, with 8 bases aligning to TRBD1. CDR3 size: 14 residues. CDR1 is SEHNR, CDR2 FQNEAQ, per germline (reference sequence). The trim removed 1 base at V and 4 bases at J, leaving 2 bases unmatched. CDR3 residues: CASSLGDRSYGYTF. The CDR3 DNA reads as TGTGCCAGCAGCTTAGGGGACAGGAGCTATGGCTACACCTTC.

The DNA of the CDR3 is TGTGCCAGCAGCTCGGACGCATCTGGGGCCAACGTCCTGACTTTC. It encodes CASSSDASGANVLTF. The genes are TRBV7-3 and TRBJ2-6; no definite D call. V was clipped by 4 bases and J by 1 base, with 8 bases between them. CDR1 is SGHTA and CDR2 is FQGTGA in the germline V gene. The CDR3 is 15 residues long.